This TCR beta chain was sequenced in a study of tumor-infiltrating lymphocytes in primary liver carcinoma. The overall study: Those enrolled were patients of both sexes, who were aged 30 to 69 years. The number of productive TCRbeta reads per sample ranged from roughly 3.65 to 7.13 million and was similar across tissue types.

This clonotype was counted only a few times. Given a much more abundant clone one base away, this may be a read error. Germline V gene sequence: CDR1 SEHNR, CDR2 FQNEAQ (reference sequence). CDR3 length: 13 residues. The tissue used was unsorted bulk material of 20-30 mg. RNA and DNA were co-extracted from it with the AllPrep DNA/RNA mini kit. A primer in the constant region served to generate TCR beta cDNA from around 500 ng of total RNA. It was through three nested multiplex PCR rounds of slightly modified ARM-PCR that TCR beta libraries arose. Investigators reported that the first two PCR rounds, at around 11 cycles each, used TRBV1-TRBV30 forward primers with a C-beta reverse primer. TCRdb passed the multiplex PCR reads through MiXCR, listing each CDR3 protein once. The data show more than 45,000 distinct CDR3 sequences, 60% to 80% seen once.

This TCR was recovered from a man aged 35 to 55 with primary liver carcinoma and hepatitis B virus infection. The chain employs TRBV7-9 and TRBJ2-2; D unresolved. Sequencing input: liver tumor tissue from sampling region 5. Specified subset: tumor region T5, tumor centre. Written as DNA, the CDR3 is TGTGCCGGCAGCTTAGCGAACACCGGGGAGCTGTTTTTT. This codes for CAGSLANTGELFF. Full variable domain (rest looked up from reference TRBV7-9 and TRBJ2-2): DTGVSQNPRHKITKRGQNVTFRCDPISEHNRLYWYRQTLGQGPEFLTYFQNEAQLEKSRLLSDRFSAERPKGSFSTLEIQRTEQGDSAMYLCAGSLANTGELFFGEGSRLTVL.